The source of this T cell receptor (beta chain) is a study of molecular identifiers for immune sequencing clone quantification. Study-level information: In replicates, RNA taken from approximately 22,000 or 94,000 naive CD8 cells was divided five ways, and four portions underwent sequencing. Points from the study as a whole: Researchers reportedly could pick up spiked Jurkat TCR RNA from one cell mixed into some 1 million naive cells.

The CDR3 extends over 16 amino acids. V shed 4 bases, J shed 7 bases, and the junction held 6 bases outside the gene matches. Germline V gene sequence: CDR1 SEHNR, CDR2 FQNEAQ (reference sequence). Making the bulk TCR libraries relied on previously described methods and listed TCR primers. In TCRdb, the PCR reads were re-called with MiXCR into one record per CDR3 protein. The table shows about 300,000 distinct CDR3 sequences, with 20% to 25% occurring only once. Many counts were recorded for this clonotype. Its antigen remains unknown. Naive CD8 T cells were sorted, and the gate applied was CD8+CD4-CCR7+CD45RA+.

The sequence was obtained from a human donor in good health. Some libraries in this study had Jurkat cell RNA spiked in. The sequenced sample consisted of naive CD8+ T cells from blood, with Jurkat cell RNA spiked in. This sample's subset: FACS-sorted CD8+CD4-CCR7+CD45RA+ naive T cells. The chain couples TRBV7-9 to TRBJ2-5; 16 bases agree with TRBD2. The chain's CDR3 is CASSSGTSGGDWTQYF. The CDR3 bases are TGTGCCAGCAGCTCCGGGACTAGCGGGGGGGATTGGACCCAGTACTTC.